The clone carrying this T cell receptor (beta chain) has at least ten counts. The antigen is undetermined. This sample was taken from a study of neurological immune-mediated disorders. Broader study findings: Multiple sclerosis patients had less TCR clonal expansion than even healthy controls, unlike HTLV-1-associated myelopathy.

The cDNA came from 5'RACE, which used 10-nucleotide random UMIs. In every sequencing run, more than 180 million TCR-beta sequences were generated from 15-18 subjects. TCRdb re-called the 5' RACE reads through MiXCR, storing one row per CDR3 protein. This table holds under 60,000 distinct CDR3 sequences, 10% to 13% found once. The unsorted libraries were prepared from 2 million PBMCs (stored at -80 C). Sequencing was done on a sample of PBMCs. The TCR sequence derives from a woman aged 40 to 55 with HTLV-1-associated myelopathy (HAM/TSP).

The CDR3 is CASSPSGGSTDTQYF. CDR3 nucleotide sequence: TGTGCCAGCAGCCCTAGCGGGGGGAGCACAGATACGCAGTATTTT. The chain has TRBV12-3 or TRBV12-4 and TRBJ2-3; 11 bases map to TRBD2. J gave up 0 bases and V 6 bases, and 2 bases lay outside the gene matches. The CDR3 totals 15 residues.